This T cell receptor (beta chain) was recorded in a study of cytomegalovirus exposure and HLA in healthy donors. As regards this clone: Its antigen is as yet unknown.

Study-wide results and caveats: Most TCR sequences were rare, but some public TCRs occurred in many donors.

Between the trimmed V and J ends, which lost 7 bases and 0 bases, there was a span of 10 bases. The CDR3 totals 14 residues. CDR1 is MDHEN and CDR2 is SYDVKM in the germline V gene. 13 Jbeta primers and 60 Vbeta primers were used for the PCR. Using immunoSEQ multiplex PCR, the repertoire was profiled, and TCRdb retains in-frame clones only, with some absent. The sample lists around 140,000 clones, around four fifths occurring once. The sequenced sample consisted of PBMCs. The TCR was taken from a male donor in good health and CMV-seronegative. This chain uses TRBV28 with TRBJ1-5; D is perhaps TRBD1 (5 bases). The CDR3: CASMGTISNQPQHF. CDR3 sequence (DNA): TGTGCCAGCATGGGGACTATTAGCAATCAGCCCCAGCATTTT.